This is a list of T cell receptor beta chains from one sample in a study of blood T cell repertoires in COVID-19. Profiled with immunoSEQ multiplex PCR; TCRdb holds only in-frame clones, not every one. The data hold about 200,000 clones, with approximately 90% observed a single time. Material: peripheral blood. The origin of the receptors is a man aged 55 to 70 with COVID-19, enrolled during active disease. Each CDR3 is given with its conserved first and last residue. Each record gives: D gene, V gene, J gene, CDR3 DNA, CDR3 protein. D genes are given only for firm matches.

TRBD1	TRBV9	TRBJ2-3	TGTGCCAGCAGCCCTGTCTCTACAGGGGCAGATACGCAGTATTTT	CASSPVSTGADTQYF
-	TRBV6-4	TRBJ2-2	TGTGCCAGCAGTGCTTCGAATGTAGCCGGGGAGCTGTTTTTT	CASSASNVAGELFF
TRBD2	TRBV5-1	TRBJ2-1	TGCGCCAGCAGCACCTCCGGGACTAGCGGGCGTCCCTACAATGAGCAGTTCTTC	CASSTSGTSGRPYNEQFF
TRBD2	TRBV5-1	TRBJ2-7	TGCGCCAGCAGCTTGGATGCGACTAGCTACTACGAGCAGTACTTC	CASSLDATSYYEQYF
-	TRBV7-2	TRBJ1-1	TGTGCCAGCAGCTTGGCGGGCCAGAACACTGAAGCTTTCTTT	CASSLAGQNTEAFF
TRBD1	TRBV7-8	TRBJ1-1	TGTGCCAGCAGGGGACAGGGGACCCCTGAAGCTTTCTTT	CASRGQGTPEAFF
TRBD1	TRBV15	TRBJ1-4	TGTGCCACCAGCAGAGATCGGGACAGTGAGGTCGAAAGACTGTTTTTT	CATSRDRDSEVERLFF
-	TRBV5-1	TRBJ1-4	TGCGCCAGCAGCATTTTGGGCGCAACTAATGAAAAACTGTTTTTT	CASSILGATNEKLFF
TRBD1	TRBV19	TRBJ2-1	TGTGCCAGTAGTCCAAACGACGGACAGGGCCTCTACAATGAGCAGTTCTTC	CASSPNDGQGLYNEQFF
TRBD2	TRBV25-1	TRBJ2-7	TGTGCCAGCAGTGAATGGGGAGGGACCTACGAGCAGTACTTC	CASSEWGGTYEQYF